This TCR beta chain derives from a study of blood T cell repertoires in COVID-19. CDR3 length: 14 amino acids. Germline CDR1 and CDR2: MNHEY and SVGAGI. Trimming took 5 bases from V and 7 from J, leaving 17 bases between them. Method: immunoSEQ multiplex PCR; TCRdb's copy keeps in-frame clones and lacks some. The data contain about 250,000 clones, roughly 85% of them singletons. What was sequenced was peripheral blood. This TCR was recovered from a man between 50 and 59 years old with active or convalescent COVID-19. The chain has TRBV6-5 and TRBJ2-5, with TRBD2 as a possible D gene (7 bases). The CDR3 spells CASSPAGEGGTQYF. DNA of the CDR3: TGTGCCAGCAGTCCAGCAGGGGAGGGGGGGACCCAGTACTTC.